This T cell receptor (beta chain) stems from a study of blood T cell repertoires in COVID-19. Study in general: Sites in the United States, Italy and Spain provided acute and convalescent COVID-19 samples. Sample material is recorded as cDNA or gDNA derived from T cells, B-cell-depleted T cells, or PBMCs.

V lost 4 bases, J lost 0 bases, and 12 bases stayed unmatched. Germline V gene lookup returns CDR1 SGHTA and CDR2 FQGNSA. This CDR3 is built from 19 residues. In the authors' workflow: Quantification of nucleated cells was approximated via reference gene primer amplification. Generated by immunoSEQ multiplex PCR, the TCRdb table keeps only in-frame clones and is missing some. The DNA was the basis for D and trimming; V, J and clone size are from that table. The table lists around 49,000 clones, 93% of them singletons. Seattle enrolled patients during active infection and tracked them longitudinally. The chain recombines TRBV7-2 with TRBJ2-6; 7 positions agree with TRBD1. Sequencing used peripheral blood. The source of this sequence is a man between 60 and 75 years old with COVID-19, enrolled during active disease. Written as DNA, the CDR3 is TGTGCCAGCAGCTCCCAGCGACAGGGTATGAGCTCTGGGGCCAACGTCCTGACTTTC. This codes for CASSSQRQGMSSGANVLTF.